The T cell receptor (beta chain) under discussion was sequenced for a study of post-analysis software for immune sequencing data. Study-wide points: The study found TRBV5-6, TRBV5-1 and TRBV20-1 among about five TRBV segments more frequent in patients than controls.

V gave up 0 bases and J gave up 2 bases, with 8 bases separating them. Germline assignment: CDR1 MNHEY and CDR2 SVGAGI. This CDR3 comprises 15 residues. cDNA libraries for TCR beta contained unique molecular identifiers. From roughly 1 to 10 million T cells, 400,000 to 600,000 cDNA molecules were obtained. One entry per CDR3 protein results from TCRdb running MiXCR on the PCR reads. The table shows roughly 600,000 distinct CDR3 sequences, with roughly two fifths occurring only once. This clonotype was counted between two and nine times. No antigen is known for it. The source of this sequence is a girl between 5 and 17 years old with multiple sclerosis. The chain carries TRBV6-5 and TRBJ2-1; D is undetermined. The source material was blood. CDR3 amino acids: CASSYSSLAYNEQFF. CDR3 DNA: TGTGCCAGCAGTTACTCGTCCCTAGCCTACAATGAGCAGTTCTTC.